This T cell receptor (beta chain) was recorded in a study of T cell responses to AZD1222 COVID-19 vaccine. General study findings and limits: Donors were chiefly white British, with a greater number of females, and clonal diversity was perhaps underestimated. Spike-specific TCR breadth and depth grew following two AZD1222 doses.

Clones were sequenced by immunoSEQ multiplex PCR, and TCRdb holds only the in-frame ones, with some missing. The sample yields some 130,000 clones, roughly 85% seen once. On this clone: What it binds is unknown.

The CDR3 consists of 14 residues. The V gene's germline CDR1 is SGHAT and CDR2 FQNNGV. The germline V and J ends were trimmed by 1 base and 7 bases, with 11 bases remaining between them. The sequence was obtained from an adult who received the MenACWY meningococcal vaccine as a control. The chain links TRBV11-2 to TRBJ1-5, with no clear D. Sequencing was performed on peripheral blood, taken 28 days after the second dose of the MenACWY control vaccine. The CDR3 region is CASSLAQVGQPQHF. DNA of the CDR3: TGTGCCAGCAGCTTAGCCCAGGTTGGACAGCCCCAGCATTTT.